These T cell receptor beta chains were read from a single sample in a study of blood T cells in healthy people across ages. TCRdb recomputed calls from the 5' RACE reads with MiXCR, one row per CDR3 protein. The table lists around 580,000 distinct CDR3 sequences, roughly 48% of them singletons. The material sequenced was blood. These receptors all come from a man aged 80 or over in good health. CDR3s include the opening cysteine and the closing phenylalanine or tryptophan. The D gene is left open where the match is weak. For some rows the clone size is stated as once, few or many, or as a class when expanded; others skip it.

TGTGCCAGCAGCAGGGGGCGTGACTACAATGAGCAGTTCTTC	CASSRGRDYNEQFF	TRBJ2-1	TRBV6-2/TRBV6-3	TRBD1	NA
TGTGCCAGCTCATCAGGTTTCGTCGCCGCAGATACGCAGTATTTT	CASSSGFVAADTQYF	TRBJ2-3	TRBV18	NA	NA
TGTGCCACCAGCGGGAATGACAGGGAAAAACTGTTTTTT	CATSGNDREKLFF	TRBJ1-4	TRBV15	NA	few
TGTGCCAGCAACCTAGCGGGGACAACCTACGAGCAGTACTTC	CASNLAGTTYEQYF	TRBJ2-7	TRBV13	TRBD2	NA
TGTGCCAGCAGCTTAACTGAGCAGACCAATCAGCCCCAGCATTTT	CASSLTEQTNQPQHF	TRBJ1-5	TRBV7-9	NA	NA
TGTGCCAGCAGCCCTGGTGGACAAAACACAGATACGCAGTATTTT	CASSPGGQNTDTQYF	TRBJ2-3	TRBV11-3	NA	NA
TGTGCCAGCAGTTTTCCGGGGGGTGATGATACGCAGTATTTT	CASSFPGGDDTQYF	TRBJ2-3	TRBV12-3/TRBV12-4	TRBD2	NA
TGTGCCAGCACTGGGACAGGCTCGAATCAGCCCCAGCATTTT	CASTGTGSNQPQHF	TRBJ1-5	TRBV7-2	TRBD1	NA
TGCAGTGCTAGAGAGGTCGGAGGGGGTCCCACAGATACGCAGTATTTT	CSAREVGGGPTDTQYF	TRBJ2-3	TRBV20-1	NA	NA
TGCGCCAGCAGCCAAGGCGGTACAGGGGGAGGTACTGAAGCTTTCTTT	CASSQGGTGGGTEAFF	TRBJ1-1	TRBV4-3	TRBD1	once
TGTGCCGGCAGGCAAGAGACCCAGTTCTTC	CAGRQETQFF	TRBJ2-1	TRBV6-6	NA	NA
TGTGCCAGCAGTTTATATTCGGGGGGGACCCAGTACTTC	CASSLYSGGTQYF	TRBJ2-5	TRBV27	TRBD2	NA
TGCAGTGCTCCCGGACAGTTTAACTATGGCTACACCTTC	CSAPGQFNYGYTF	TRBJ1-2	TRBV20-1	NA	NA
TGTGCCAGCATAGGGTCCTCCTACAATGAGCAGTTCTTC	CASIGSSYNEQFF	TRBJ2-1	TRBV27	NA	few
TGTGCCAGCAGCTTCGAGTCTAGCGGGAGGAACGGGAATGAGCAGTTCTTC	CASSFESSGRNGNEQFF	TRBJ2-1	TRBV7-2	TRBD2	NA
TGTGCCAGCAGTTCCTGGACAGGGTCTAAACAAAGCAATGAGCAGTACTTC	CASSSWTGSKQSNEQYF	TRBJ2-5	TRBV28	TRBD1	once
TGTGCCATCAGTGAAGGTCCGCAGAACAATGAGCAGTTCTTC	CAISEGPQNNEQFF	TRBJ2-1	TRBV10-3	NA	NA
TGCAGTGCTTTCTATCCCCGGGACGGCCACTACGAGCAGTACTTC	CSAFYPRDGHYEQYF	TRBJ2-7	TRBV20-1	NA	NA
TGTGCCAGCAGGGTAGGGGCGTACACCGGGGAGCTGTTTTTT	CASRVGAYTGELFF	TRBJ2-2	TRBV3-1	NA	many
TGCAGTGCCACTACAAGGGGACAGGGGGCCACTGAAGCTTTCTTT	CSATTRGQGATEAFF	TRBJ1-1	TRBV20-1	TRBD1	NA
TGTGCCAGCAGTGCCGTCGGGAACTATGGCTACACCTTC	CASSAVGNYGYTF	TRBJ1-2	TRBV25-1	NA	few
TGCAGTGCTCCCGAGGGGCGCCGAGATACGCAGTATTTT	CSAPEGRRDTQYF	TRBJ2-3	TRBV20-1	NA	NA
TGTGCCAGCAGCGAAATAGGAGGGGGGTTTGGCACAGATACGCAGTATTTT	CASSEIGGGFGTDTQYF	TRBJ2-3	TRBV7-2	NA	NA
TGCGCCAGCAGCCCCCCGGGAGAAGAGACCCAGTACTTC	CASSPPGEETQYF	TRBJ2-5	TRBV4-3	NA	few
TGCGGGGTTGAAGGGACTAGGCACAATGAGCAGTTCTTC	CGVEGTRHNEQFF	TRBJ2-1	TRBV29-1	TRBD2	many
TGTGCCAGCAGTTTTATAGAGGGCGAGCAGTACTTC	CASSFIEGEQYF	TRBJ2-7	TRBV12-3/TRBV12-4	NA	NA
TGTGCCAGCAGCGACAGGGAGTATTCACCCCTCCACTTT	CASSDREYSPLHF	TRBJ1-6	TRBV2	TRBD1	few